The TCR beta chain under discussion was sequenced for a study of shared clonotypes between healthy human individuals. Findings of the study overall: How much donors shared clonotypes was expected to be affected by sequencing depth.

On this clone: Its antigen remains unidentified.

Methods used by the authors: Filtering differed for immunoSEQ, which gave only junction sequences without quality scores. Using immunoSEQ multiplex PCR, the repertoire was profiled, and TCRdb retains in-frame clones only, with some absent. The V and J calls and clone size are taken from that table; D and trimming were inferred from the DNA. The sample consists of approximately 710,000 clones, about 92% of them appearing once. The germline gives CDR1 SGHTA, CDR2 FQGTGA. Between the trimmed V and J ends, which lost 4 bases and 4 bases, there was a span of 16 bases. The CDR3 extends over 15 amino acids. CCR7-negative CD45RA+ TemRA cells were pooled with CD45RO+ cells for CD8 memory.

The receptor comes from a man aged 18 to 29 in good health. Some clones in this sample may be carry-over from other donors' samples. The sequencing input was memory CD8+ T cells from PBMCs. Subset given: CD45RO+ cells pooled with CCR7-negative TemRA cells. The V gene is TRBV7-3, the J gene TRBJ1-1, with a tentative D call TRBD1 (5 bases). This CDR3 reads CASSSGTRASTEAFF. The CDR3 bases are TGTGCCAGCAGCTCCGGGACCCGCGCGAGCACTGAAGCTTTCTTT.